This section outlines one T cell receptor (beta chain) sequence together with its context. Its cognate antigen is unknown. 5'RACE template switching added a universal primer site and UMIs to TCR cDNA. TCRdb ran MiXCR on the 5' RACE reads and lists one entry per CDR3 protein. Altogether 300,000 to 350,000 distinct CDR3 sequences are present, roughly 4.3% being singletons, with the ten largest covering just under 20%. These data originate in a study of T cells after yellow fever vaccination. Study in general: Fractions of low cell number were prepared using SMART-Seq v4 Ultra Low Input. Regarding the study as a whole: Although most clonotypes did not, a small share appeared in both CD4 and CD8 compartments.

V trimming: 2 bases; J trimming: 4 bases; junction bases outside the gene matches: 5. The CDR3 length is 15 residues. The input for sequencing was PBMCs, taken 15 days after the yellow fever booster vaccination. The chain employs TRBV12-3 or TRBV12-4 and TRBJ2-7; TRBD2 matches at 10 bases. The receptor comes from a man aged 18-30 years who received the YFV17D yellow fever vaccine. CDR3 in amino acids: CASSLTAGGLYEQYF. The CDR3 region has the DNA TGTGCCAGCAGTTTAACAGCGGGGGGGCTGTACGAGCAGTACTTC.